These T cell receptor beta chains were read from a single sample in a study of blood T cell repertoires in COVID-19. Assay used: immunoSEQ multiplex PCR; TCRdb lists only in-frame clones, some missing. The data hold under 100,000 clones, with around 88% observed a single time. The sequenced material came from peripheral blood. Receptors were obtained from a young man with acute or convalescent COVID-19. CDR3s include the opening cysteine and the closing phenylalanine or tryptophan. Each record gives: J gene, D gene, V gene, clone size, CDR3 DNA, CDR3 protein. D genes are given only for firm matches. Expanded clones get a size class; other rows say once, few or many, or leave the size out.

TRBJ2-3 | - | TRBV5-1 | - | TGCGCCAGCAGCTTCCCAGCGTACAGGGTCGCCCCTAGCACAGATACGCAGTATTTT | CASSFPAYRVAPSTDTQYF
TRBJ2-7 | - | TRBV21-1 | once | TGTGCCAGCAGCAAACCAAGGACTGTTTACGAGCAGTACTTC | CASSKPRTVYEQYF
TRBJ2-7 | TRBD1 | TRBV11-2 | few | TGTGCCAGCAACACCGGGACAGGAATTTCCTACGAGCAGTACTTC | CASNTGTGISYEQYF
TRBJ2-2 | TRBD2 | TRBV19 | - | TGTGCCACCCAAGGAGGAACTAGCGTTAACACCGGGGAGCTGTTTTTT | CATQGGTSVNTGELFF
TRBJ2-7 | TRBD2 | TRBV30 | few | TGTGCCTGGACATGGGCTAGCGGGTCCTACGAGCAGTACTTC | CAWTWASGSYEQYF
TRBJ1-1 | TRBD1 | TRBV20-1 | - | TGCAGTGCGCCGACAGGGGAGGTAGCTTTCTTT | CSAPTGEVAFF
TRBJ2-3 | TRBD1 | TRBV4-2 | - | TGTGCCAGCAGCCAAGAAAATGGACAGGGGAGTGACACGCAGTATTTT | CASSQENGQGSDTQYF
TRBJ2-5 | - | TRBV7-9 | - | TGTGCCAGCAGCTTAGGAGGGGGACAAGAGACCCAGTACTTC | CASSLGGGQETQYF
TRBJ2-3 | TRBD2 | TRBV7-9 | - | TGTGCCAGCAGCCTCCCAGCGGGAGTGGCGCAGTATTTT | CASSLPAGVAQYF
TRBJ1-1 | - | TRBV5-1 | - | TGCGCCAGCAGCTTGGGCAAACAGGTTAACATGAACACTGAAGCTTTCTTT | CASSLGKQVNMNTEAFF
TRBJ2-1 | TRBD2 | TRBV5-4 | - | TGTGCCAGCAGCTTCGGCGGCGGGAGGAATGAGCAGTTCTTC | CASSFGGGRNEQFF
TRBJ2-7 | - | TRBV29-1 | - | TGCAGCGTGTCCCGGGACATCGGCTACGAGCAGTACTTC | CSVSRDIGYEQYF
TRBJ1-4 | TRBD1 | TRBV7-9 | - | TGTGCCAGCAGCCGAACAGGGGGTTCTAATGAAAAACTGTTTTTT | CASSRTGGSNEKLFF
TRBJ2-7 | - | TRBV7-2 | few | TGTGCCAGTCAGCTAGCGCACGTGGGGGAGCAGTACTTC | CASQLAHVGEQYF
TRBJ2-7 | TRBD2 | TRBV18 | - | TGTGCCAGCTCAAGTATTAATACGATGGCGGGAGCTTCCGAGCAGTACTTC | CASSSINTMAGASEQYF
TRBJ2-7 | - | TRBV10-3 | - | TGTGCCATCAGTGGGGGAGACTACGAGCAGTACTTC | CAISGGDYEQYF
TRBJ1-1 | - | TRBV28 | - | TGTGCCAGCATCCCCCCAGGGATTAACACTGAAGCTTTCTTT | CASIPPGINTEAFF
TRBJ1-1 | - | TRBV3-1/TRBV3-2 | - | TGTGCCAGCAGGGGTCAGGGGTACACTGAAGCTTTCTTT | CASRGQGYTEAFF
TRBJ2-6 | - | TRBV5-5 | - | TGTGCCAGCAGCTTGTTGGCCGGGGCCAACGTCCTGACTTTC | CASSLLAGANVLTF
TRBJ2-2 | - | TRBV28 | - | TGTGCCAGCAGTTTCCGGGGAAACACCGGGGAGCTGTTTTTT | CASSFRGNTGELFF
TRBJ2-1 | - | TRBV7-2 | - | TGTGCCAGCAGCCCCCAGGGAAATGAGCAGTTCTTC | CASSPQGNEQFF
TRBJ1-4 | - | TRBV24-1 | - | TGTGCCACCAGTGCCGGGAGAGTGGCCACTAATGAAAAACTGTTTTTT | CATSAGRVATNEKLFF
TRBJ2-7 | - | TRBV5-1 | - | TGCGCCAGCGCAGACTCCTACGAGCAGTACTTC | CASADSYEQYF
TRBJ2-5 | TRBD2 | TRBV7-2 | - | TGTGCCAGCAGCTTAGAGTACCTAGCGGGGATTGGGGAGACCCAGTACTTC | CASSLEYLAGIGETQYF
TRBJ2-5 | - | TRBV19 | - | TGTGCCAGTAGTCGAACCCTCGACACTAATGGAGGACGGCAAGAGACCCAGTACTTC | CASSRTLDTNGGRQETQYF
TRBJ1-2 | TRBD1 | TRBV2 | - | TGTGCCAGCAGTGGACAGGGGGAATACTATGGCTACACCTTC | CASSGQGEYYGYTF
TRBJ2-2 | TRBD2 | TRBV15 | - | TGTGCCACCAGCGGCCGTAGCGGGACCGGGCGTTTCGGGGAGCTGTTTTTT | CATSGRSGTGRFGELFF
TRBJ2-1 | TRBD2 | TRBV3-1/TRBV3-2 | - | TGTGCCAGCAGCCAAGGGCTAGCGGGATACAATGAGCAGTTCTTC | CASSQGLAGYNEQFF
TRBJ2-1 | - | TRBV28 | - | TGTGCCAGCAGAGTTCTCGGTCGGTACAATGAGCAGTTCTTC | CASRVLGRYNEQFF
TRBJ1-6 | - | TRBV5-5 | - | TGTGCCAGCAGCTTGGAGGGGTCCTATAATTCACCCCTCCACTTT | CASSLEGSYNSPLHF
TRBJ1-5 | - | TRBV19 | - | TGTGCCAGTAGTGGAGAGTGGAATCAGCCCCAGCATTTT | CASSGEWNQPQHF
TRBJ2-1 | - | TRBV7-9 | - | TGTGCCAGCAGCTGGGTCGGCGGGAAATTGTACTTCAATGAGCAGTTCTTC | CASSWVGGKLYFNEQFF
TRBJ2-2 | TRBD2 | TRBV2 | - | TGTGCCAGCACGATCGGGGGGACCGGGGAGCTGTTTTTT | CASTIGGTGELFF
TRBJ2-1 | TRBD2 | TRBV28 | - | TGTGCCAGCAGTTTGACTAGCGGTAGCTCCTACAATGAGCAGTTCTTC | CASSLTSGSSYNEQFF
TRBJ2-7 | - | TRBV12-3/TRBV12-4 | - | TGTGCCAGCAGCGGGGACACCTACGAGCAGTACTTC | CASSGDTYEQYF
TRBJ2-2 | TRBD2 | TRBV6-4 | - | TGTGCCAGCAGCGAGAGTCCGGGACTAGGTTCCGGGGAGCTGTTTTTT | CASSESPGLGSGELFF
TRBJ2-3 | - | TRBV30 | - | TGTGCCTGCCCTGGCCCTGCAGATACGCAGTATTTT | CACPGPADTQYF
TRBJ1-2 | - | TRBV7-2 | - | TGTGCCAGCAGCTTAGCCATAGCTCGAGACTATGGCTACACCTTC | CASSLAIARDYGYTF
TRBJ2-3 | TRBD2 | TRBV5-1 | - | TGCGCCAGCCGGAGGTGGTCTAGCGGGCGCACAGATACGCAGTATTTT | CASRRWSSGRTDTQYF
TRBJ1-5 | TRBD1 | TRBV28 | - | TGTGCCAGCACCCCAACGGGGGGCGGGACAGGGGGTATTCAGCCCCAGCATTTT | CASTPTGGGTGGIQPQHF
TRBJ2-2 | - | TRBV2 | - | TGTGCCAGCAGCCCAGATATGGCCGGGGAGCTGTTTTTT | CASSPDMAGELFF
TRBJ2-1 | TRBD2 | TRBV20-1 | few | TGCAGTGCTAGTAGCGGGAGGGATTACAATGAGCAGTTCTTC | CSASSGRDYNEQFF
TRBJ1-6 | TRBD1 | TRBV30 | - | TGTGCCTGGAGTCCGACAGGGCATTCACCCCTCCACTTT | CAWSPTGHSPLHF
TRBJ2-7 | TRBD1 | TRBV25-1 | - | TGTGCCAGCAGTGAAGCCGGGACAGGGGGCCACGAGCAGTACTTC | CASSEAGTGGHEQYF
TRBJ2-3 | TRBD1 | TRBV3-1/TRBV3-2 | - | TGTGCCAGCAGCAAGAAGATGACAGGGTGGGGCACAGATACGCAGTATTTT | CASSKKMTGWGTDTQYF
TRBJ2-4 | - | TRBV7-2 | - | TGTGCCAGCAGCCCCGGGGGTCTAGCAAGTGTTAAAAACATTCAGTACTTC | CASSPGGLASVKNIQYF
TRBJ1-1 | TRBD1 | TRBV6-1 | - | TGTGCCAGCAGTGAAGTAGGGGGCCGCGAAGCTTTCTTT | CASSEVGGREAFF
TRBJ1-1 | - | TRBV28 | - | TGTGCCAGCAGTCCCGGGGGGGCAAACGGGCAAACTGAAGCTTTCTTT | CASSPGGANGQTEAFF
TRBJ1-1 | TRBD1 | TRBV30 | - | TGTGCCTGGAGCCGCCCCCGGGACAGGAACACTGAAGCTTTCTTT | CAWSRPRDRNTEAFF
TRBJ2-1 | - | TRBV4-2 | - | TGTGCCAGCAGCGATGATCAGGGAGGGCAGGGGAATGAGCAGTTCTTC | CASSDDQGGQGNEQFF
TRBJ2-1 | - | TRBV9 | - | TGTGCCAGCAGCCTACAGCGGGACAATGAGCAGTTCTTC | CASSLQRDNEQFF
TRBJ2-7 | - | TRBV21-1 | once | TGTGCCAGCAGCGCTCAAAGGGGAGGCTACGAGCAGTACTTC | CASSAQRGGYEQYF
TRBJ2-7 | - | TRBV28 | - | TGTGCCAGCAGTTTCTCAATGAACAGGGCCTCGTCCTACGAGCAGTACTTC | CASSFSMNRASSYEQYF
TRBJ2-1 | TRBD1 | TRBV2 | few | TGTGCCAGCAGGGAGGGACAGGGCCATTACAATGAGCAGTTCTTC | CASREGQGHYNEQFF
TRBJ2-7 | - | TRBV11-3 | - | TGTGCCAGCAGCTTCCTCAGCCTGGGGCGAAGGTCCGCCTACGAGCAGTACTTC | CASSFLSLGRRSAYEQYF